This T cell receptor beta chain came from a study of shared clonotypes between healthy human individuals. Clones were read by immunoSEQ multiplex PCR, and TCRdb kept only the in-frame ones, dropping some. The sample has about 670,000 clones; more than 70% are singletons. J gave up 8 bases and V 6 bases, and 9 bases lay outside the gene matches. Germline values: CDR1 MNHEY, CDR2 SMNVEV (reference sequence). CDR3 length equals 14 residues. Each donor was a Caucasian adult residing in Nashville, Tennessee. This clonotype originated in a woman aged 25 to 39 in good health. The chain uses TRBV27 and TRBJ1-2, with 10 bases identical to TRBD1. Sequenced: memory CD4+ T cells sorted from blood. Subset described: CD45RA-negative fraction. For the CDR3, the DNA is TGTGCCAGCAGCCCTGGGGACAGGGGAGTAGGCTACACCTTC. This gives the protein CASSPGDRGVGYTF.